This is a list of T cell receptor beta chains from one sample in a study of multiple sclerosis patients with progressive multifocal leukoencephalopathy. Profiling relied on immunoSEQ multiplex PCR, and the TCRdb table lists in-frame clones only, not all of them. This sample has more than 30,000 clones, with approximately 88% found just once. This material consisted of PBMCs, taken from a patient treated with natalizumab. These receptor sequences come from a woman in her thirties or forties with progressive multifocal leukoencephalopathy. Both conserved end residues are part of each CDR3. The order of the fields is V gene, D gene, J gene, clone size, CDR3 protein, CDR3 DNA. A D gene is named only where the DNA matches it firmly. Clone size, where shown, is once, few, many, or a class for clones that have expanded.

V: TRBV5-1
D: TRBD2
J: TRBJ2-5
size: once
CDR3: CASSSSGNQETQYF
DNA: TGCGCCAGCAGCTCCAGCGGGAACCAAGAGACCCAGTACTTC

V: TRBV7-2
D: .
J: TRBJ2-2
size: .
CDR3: CASSLEGAGIGELFF
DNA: TGTGCCAGCAGCTTGGAGGGGGCTGGGATCGGGGAGCTGTTTTTT

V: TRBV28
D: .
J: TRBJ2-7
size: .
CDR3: CASSRQSYEQYF
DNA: TGTGCCAGCAGTCGACAGTCCTACGAGCAGTACTTC

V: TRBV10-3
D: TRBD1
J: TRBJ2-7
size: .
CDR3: CAISESERGLNEQYF
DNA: TGTGCCATCAGTGAGTCAGAGAGGGGGCTCAACGAGCAGTACTTC

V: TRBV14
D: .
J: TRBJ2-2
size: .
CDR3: CASSQVIGTGELFF
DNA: TGTGCCAGCAGCCAAGTTATCGGCACCGGGGAGCTGTTTTTT

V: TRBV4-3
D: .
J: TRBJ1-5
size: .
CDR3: CASSQGINQPQHF
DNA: TGCGCCAGCAGCCAAGGCATTAATCAGCCCCAGCATTTT

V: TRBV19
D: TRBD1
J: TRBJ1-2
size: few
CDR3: CASGLGQNYGYTF
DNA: TGTGCCAGTGGGCTGGGACAGAACTATGGCTACACCTTC

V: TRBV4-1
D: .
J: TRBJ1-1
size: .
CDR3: CASSQAADGNTEAFF
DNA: TGCGCCAGCAGCCAGGCCGCGGACGGGAACACTGAAGCTTTCTTT

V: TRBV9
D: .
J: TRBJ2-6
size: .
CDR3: CASRRLDSGANVLTF
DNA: TGTGCCAGCAGACGATTGGACTCTGGGGCCAACGTCCTGACTTTC

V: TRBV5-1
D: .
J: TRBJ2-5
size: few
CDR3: CASSLNPVGGEETQYF
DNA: TGCGCCAGCAGCTTGAATCCGGTGGGTGGGGAAGAGACCCAGTACTTC

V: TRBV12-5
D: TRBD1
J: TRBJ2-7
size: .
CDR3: CASGLGQGASYEQYF
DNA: TGTGCTAGTGGTTTGGGACAGGGGGCAAGCTACGAGCAGTACTTC

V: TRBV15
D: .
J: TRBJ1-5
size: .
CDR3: CATSRVGRGYPQPQHF
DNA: TGTGCCACCAGCAGAGTTGGCAGAGGATACCCTCAGCCCCAGCATTTT

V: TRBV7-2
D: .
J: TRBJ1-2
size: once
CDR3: CASSEIGSGGYTF
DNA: TGTGCCAGCAGCGAAATCGGCTCAGGGGGCTACACCTTC

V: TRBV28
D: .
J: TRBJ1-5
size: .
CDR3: CASSSTGIRDNQPQHF
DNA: TGTGCCAGCAGTTCAACAGGGATTCGCGATAATCAGCCCCAGCATTTT

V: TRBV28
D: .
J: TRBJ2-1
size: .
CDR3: CASVRTASYNEQFF
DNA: TGTGCCAGCGTCAGGACAGCCTCCTACAATGAGCAGTTCTTC

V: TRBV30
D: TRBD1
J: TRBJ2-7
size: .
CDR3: CAWSTLNSWTGGYF
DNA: TGTGCCTGGAGTACGTTGAATTCCTGGACAGGGGGGTACTTC

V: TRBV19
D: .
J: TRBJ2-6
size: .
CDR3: CASSPRSGANVLTF
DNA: TGTGCCAGTAGTCCGCGCTCTGGGGCCAACGTCCTGACTTTC

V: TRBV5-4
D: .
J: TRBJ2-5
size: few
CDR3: CASSFASGTSKETQYF
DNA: TGTGCCAGCAGCTTTGCCTCCGGGACAAGTAAAGAGACCCAGTACTTC

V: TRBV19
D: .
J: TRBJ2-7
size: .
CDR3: CASSIWQGNEQYF
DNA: TGTGCCAGTAGTATCTGGCAGGGGAACGAGCAGTACTTC

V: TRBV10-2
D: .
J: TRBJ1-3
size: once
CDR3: CAAGPFRIGGNTIYF
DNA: TGCGCCGCTGGCCCTTTCCGGATAGGTGGAAACACCATATATTTT

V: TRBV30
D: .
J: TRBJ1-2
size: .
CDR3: CAWSRDTNYGYTF
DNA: TGTGCCTGGAGCCGGGACACCAACTATGGCTACACCTTC

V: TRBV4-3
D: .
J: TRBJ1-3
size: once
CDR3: CASSLLGDTSGNTIYF
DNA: TGCGCCAGCAGCCTCCTAGGGGACACGTCTGGAAACACCATATATTTT

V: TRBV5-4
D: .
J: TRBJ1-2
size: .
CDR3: CASSLTGSGYGYTF
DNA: TGTGCCAGCAGCTTGACAGGTTCAGGCTATGGCTACACCTTC

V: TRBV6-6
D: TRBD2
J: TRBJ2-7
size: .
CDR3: CASRPPSSGSTYEQYF
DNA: TGTGCCAGCCGTCCACCCTCTAGCGGCTCCACCTACGAGCAGTACTTC

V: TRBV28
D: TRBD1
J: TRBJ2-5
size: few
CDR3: CASSRTGGWETQYF
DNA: TGTGCCAGCAGCAGGACAGGGGGATGGGAGACCCAGTACTTC

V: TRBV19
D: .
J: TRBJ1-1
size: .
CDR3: CASSIEGGTEAFF
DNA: TGTGCCAGTAGTATAGAAGGGGGCACTGAAGCTTTCTTT

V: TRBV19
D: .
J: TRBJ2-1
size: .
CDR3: CASSITWDEQFF
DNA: TGTGCCAGTAGTATCACGTGGGATGAGCAGTTCTTC

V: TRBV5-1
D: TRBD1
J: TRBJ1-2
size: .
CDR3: CASSLAGTGGEGYTF
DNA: TGCGCCAGCAGCTTGGCCGGGACAGGGGGTGAGGGCTACACCTTC

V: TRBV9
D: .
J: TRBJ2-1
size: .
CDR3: CASSARPAGEQFF
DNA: TGTGCCAGCAGCGCTAGACCCGCTGGTGAGCAGTTCTTC

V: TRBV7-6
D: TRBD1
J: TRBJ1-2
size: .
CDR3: CASSEGQGRDYGYTF
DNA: TGTGCCAGCAGCGAAGGACAGGGACGAGACTATGGCTACACCTTC

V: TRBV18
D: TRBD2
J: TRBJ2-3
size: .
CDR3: CASLTSGFATDTQYF
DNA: TGTGCCAGCTTGACTAGCGGGTTTGCCACAGATACGCAGTATTTT

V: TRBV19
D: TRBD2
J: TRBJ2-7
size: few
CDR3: CASSWGGGRDYEQYF
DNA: TGTGCCAGTAGTTGGGGCGGGGGGCGCGATTACGAGCAGTACTTC

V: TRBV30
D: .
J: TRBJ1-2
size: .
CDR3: CAWTSVRGSNYGYTF
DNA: .

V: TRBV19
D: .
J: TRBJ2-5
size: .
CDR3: CASTRSGSSKETQYF
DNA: TGTGCCAGTACGAGGAGCGGGTCCAGCAAGGAGACCCAGTACTTC

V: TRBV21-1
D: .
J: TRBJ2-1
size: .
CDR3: CASIQGTGGCFEQFF
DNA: TGTGCCAGCATCCAGGGGACAGGGGGCTGTTTTGAGCAGTTCTTC

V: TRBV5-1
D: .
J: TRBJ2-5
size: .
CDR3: CASSLVRMETQYF
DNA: TGCGCCAGCAGCTTGGTCCGGATGGAGACCCAGTACTTC

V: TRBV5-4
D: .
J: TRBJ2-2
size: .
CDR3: CASSSLGELFF
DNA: TGTGCCAGCAGCTCTCTCGGGGAGCTGTTTTTT

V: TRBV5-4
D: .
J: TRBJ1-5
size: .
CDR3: CASSLMGGGQPQHF
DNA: TGTGCCAGCAGCTTGATGGGGGGTGGGCAGCCCCAGCATTTT

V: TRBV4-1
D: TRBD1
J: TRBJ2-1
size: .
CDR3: CASSQDGQGREDEQFF
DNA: TGCGCCAGCAGCCAAGACGGACAGGGGAGGGAAGATGAGCAGTTCTTC

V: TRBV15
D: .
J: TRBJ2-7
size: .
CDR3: CATSREPPRGWAEQYF
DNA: TGTGCCACCAGCAGAGAACCCCCCAGGGGCTGGGCCGAGCAGTACTTC

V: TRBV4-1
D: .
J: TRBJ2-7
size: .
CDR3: CASSQAAGSYEQYF
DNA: TGCGCCAGCAGCCAAGCGGCAGGGTCCTACGAGCAGTACTTC

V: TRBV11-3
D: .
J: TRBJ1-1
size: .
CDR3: CASTPLVETNTEAFF
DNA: TGTGCCAGCACCCCTTTGGTGGAGACGAACACTGAAGCTTTCTTT

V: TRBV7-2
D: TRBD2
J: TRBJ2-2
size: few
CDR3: CASSLDSGRNTGELFF
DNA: TGTGCCAGCAGCTTAGATAGCGGGAGGAACACCGGGGAGCTGTTTTTT